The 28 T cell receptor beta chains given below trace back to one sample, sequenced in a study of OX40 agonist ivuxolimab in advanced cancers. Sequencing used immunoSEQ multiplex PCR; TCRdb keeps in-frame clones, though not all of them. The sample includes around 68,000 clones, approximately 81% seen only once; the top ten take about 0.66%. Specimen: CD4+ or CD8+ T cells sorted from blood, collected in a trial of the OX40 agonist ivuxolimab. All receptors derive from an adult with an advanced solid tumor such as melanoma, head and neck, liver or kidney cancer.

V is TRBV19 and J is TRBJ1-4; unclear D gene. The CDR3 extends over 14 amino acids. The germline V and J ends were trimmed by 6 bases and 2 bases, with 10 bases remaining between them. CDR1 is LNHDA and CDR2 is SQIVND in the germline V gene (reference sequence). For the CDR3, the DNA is TGTGCCAGTAGAGCTAGGACCACTAATGAAAAACTGTTTTTT. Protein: CASRARTTNEKLFF.

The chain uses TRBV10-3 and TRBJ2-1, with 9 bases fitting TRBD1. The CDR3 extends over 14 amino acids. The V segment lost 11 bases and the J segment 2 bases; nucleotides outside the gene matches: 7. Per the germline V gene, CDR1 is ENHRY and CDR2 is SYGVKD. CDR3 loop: CAVMTGGTYNEQFF. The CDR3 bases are TGTGCCGTAATGACAGGGGGTACCTACAATGAGCAGTTCTTC.

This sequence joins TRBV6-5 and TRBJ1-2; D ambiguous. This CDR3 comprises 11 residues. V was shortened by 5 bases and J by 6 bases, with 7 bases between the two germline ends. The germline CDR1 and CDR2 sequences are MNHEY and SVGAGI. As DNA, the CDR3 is TGTGCCAGCAGTGCCAGACATGGCTACACCTTC. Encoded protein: CASSARHGYTF.

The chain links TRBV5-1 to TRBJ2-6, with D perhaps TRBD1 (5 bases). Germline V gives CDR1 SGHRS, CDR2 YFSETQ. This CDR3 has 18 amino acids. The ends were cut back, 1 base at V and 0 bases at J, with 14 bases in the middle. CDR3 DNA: TGCGCCAGCAGCTTGCAGGGAAGCCCTGGCTCTGGGGCCAACGTCCTGACTTTC. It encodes CASSLQGSPGSGANVLTF.

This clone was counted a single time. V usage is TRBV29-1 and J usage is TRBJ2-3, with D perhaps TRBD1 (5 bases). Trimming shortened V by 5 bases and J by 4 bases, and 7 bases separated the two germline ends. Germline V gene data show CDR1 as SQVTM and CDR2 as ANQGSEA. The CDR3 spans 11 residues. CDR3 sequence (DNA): TGCAGCGTTCTAGGGGCAGATACGCAGTATTTT. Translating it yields CSVLGADTQYF.

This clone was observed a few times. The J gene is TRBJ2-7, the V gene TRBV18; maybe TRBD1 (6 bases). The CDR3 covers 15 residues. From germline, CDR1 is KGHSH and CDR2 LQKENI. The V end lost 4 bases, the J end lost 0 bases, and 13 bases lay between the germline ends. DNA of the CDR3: TGTGCCAGCTCACAGGGGGTAGCCAACTCCTACGAGCAGTACTTC. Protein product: CASSQGVANSYEQYF.

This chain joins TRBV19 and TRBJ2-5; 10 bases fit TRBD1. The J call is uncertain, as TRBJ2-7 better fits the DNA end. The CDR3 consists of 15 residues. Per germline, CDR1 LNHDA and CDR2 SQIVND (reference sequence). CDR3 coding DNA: TGTGCCAGTAGTATCCGGGGACAGGGGTCCTACGAGCAGTACTTC. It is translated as CASSIRGQGSYEQYF.

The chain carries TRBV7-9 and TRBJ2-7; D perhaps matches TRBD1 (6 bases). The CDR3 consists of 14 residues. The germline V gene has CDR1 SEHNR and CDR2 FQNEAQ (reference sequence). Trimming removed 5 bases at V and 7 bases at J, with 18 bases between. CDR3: CASSQVGPQGEQYF. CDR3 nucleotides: TGTGCCAGCAGCCAAGTCGGGCCCCAGGGGGAGCAGTACTTC.

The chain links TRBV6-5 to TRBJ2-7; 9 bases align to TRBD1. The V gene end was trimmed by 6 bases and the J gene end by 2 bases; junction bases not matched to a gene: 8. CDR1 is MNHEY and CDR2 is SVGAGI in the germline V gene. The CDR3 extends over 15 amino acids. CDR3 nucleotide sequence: TGTGCCAGCAGCTCCGGGACAGGGAGAACCTACGAGCAGTACTTC. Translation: CASSSGTGRTYEQYF.

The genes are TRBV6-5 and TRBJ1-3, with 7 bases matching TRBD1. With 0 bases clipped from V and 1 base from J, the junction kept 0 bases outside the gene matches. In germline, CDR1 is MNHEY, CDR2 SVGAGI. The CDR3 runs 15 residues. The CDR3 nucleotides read TGTGCCAGCAGTTACTCGGACAGGTCTGGAAACACCATATATTTT. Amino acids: CASSYSDRSGNTIYF.

CDR3 sequence reads: CASSLRTGGGYEQYF. The CDR3 DNA sequence: TGTGCCAGCAGCCTCCGGACAGGAGGAGGCTACGAGCAGTACTTC. The V gene is TRBV4-2, the J gene TRBJ2-5, with 7 bases that match TRBD1. Judging by the DNA end, TRBJ2-7 fits better; the J call may be wrong. The CDR3 has 15 residues. From germline, CDR1 is LGHNA and CDR2 YNFKEQ.

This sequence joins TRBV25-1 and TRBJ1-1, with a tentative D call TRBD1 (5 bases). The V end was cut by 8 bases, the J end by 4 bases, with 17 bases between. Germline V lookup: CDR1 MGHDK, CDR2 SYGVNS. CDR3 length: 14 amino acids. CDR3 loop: CASRPPQVGTEAFF. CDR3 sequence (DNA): TGTGCCAGCCGACCGCCACAGGTGGGCACTGAAGCTTTCTTT.

Here the CDR3 reads CASCAPGREQYF. As DNA, the CDR3 is TGTGCCAGCTGCGCCCCCGGCCGCGAGCAGTACTTC. The chain employs TRBV6-5 and TRBJ2-7; D call uncertain. The germline V and J ends were trimmed by 8 bases and 6 bases, with 14 bases remaining between them. The CDR3 contains 12 residues. Germline V gives CDR1 MNHEY, CDR2 SVGAGI.

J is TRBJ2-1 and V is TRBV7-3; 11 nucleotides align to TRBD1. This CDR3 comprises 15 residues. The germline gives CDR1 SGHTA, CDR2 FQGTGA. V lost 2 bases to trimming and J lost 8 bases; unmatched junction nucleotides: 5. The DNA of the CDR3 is TGTGCCAGCAGCTTAGGGGACAGGGGGTCGGATGAGCAGTTCTTC. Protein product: CASSLGDRGSDEQFF.

CDR3 residues: CASASRGTDTQYF. CDR3 DNA: TGTGCCAGCGCATCCAGGGGCACAGATACGCAGTATTTT. The chain combines TRBV11-3 with TRBJ2-3; maybe TRBD1 (5 bases). Germline CDR1 reads SGHNT; CDR2 reads YENEEA. This CDR3 has 13 amino acids. Trimming removed 8 bases at V and 1 base at J, with 10 bases between.

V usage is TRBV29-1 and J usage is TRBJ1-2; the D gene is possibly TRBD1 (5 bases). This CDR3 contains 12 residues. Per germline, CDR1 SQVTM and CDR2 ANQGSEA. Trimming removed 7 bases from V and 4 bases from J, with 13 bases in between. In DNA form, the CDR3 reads TGCAGCGCCCAGACAGACTTCTATGGCTACACCTTC. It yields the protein CSAQTDFYGYTF.

CDR3 region: CASSLGSGPETQYF. Here the CDR3 DNA reads TGTGCCAGCAGCTTAGGTAGCGGGCCTGAGACCCAGTACTTC. V is TRBV7-2 and J is TRBJ2-5; 7 bases are a match to TRBD2. This CDR3 contains 14 residues. Trimming took 1 base from V and 5 from J; bases not matched to a gene: 4. Per germline, CDR1 SGHTA and CDR2 FQGNSA. The full variable domain, rest sourced from reference TRBV7-2 and TRBJ2-5, is GAGVSQSPSNKVTEKGKDVELRCDPISGHTALYWYRQSLGQGLEFLIYFQGNSAPDKSGLPSDRFSAERTGGSVSTLTIQRTQQEDSAVYLCASSLGSGPETQYFGPGTRLLVL.

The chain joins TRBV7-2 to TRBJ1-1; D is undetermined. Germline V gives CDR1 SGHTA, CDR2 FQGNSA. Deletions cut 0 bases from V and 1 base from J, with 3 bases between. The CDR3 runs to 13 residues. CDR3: CASSLARNTEAFF. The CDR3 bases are TGTGCCAGCAGCTTAGCCAGGAACACTGAAGCTTTCTTT.

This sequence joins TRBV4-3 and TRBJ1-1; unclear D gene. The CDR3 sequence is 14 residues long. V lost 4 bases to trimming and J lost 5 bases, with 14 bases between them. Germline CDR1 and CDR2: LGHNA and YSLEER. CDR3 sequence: CASSLTGQLTEAFF. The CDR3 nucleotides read TGCGCCAGCAGCCTTACGGGCCAGTTGACTGAAGCTTTCTTT.

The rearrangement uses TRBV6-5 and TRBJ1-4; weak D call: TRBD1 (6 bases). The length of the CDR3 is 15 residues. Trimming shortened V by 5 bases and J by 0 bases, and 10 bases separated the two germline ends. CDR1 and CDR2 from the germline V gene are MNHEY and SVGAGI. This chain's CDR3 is CASSKGGATNEKLFF. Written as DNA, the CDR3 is TGTGCCAGCAGTAAGGGGGGGGCAACTAATGAAAAACTGTTTTTT.

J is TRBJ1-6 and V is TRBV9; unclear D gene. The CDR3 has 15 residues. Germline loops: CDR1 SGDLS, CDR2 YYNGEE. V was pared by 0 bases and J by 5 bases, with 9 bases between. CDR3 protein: CASSVGLGNNSPLHF. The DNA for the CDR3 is TGTGCCAGCAGCGTAGGCCTAGGGAATAATTCACCCCTCCACTTT. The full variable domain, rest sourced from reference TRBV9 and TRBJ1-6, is DSGVTQTPKHLITATGQRVTLRCSPRSGDLSVYWYQQSLDQGLQFLIQYYNGEERAKGNILERFSAQQFPDLHSELNLSSLELGDSALYFCASSVGLGNNSPLHFGNGTRLTVT.

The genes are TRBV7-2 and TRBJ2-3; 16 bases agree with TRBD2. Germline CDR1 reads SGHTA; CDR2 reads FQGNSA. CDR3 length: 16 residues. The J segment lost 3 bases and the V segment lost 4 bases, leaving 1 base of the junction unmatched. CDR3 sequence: CASSWGLAGGTDTQYF. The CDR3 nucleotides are TGTGCCAGCAGCTGGGGACTAGCGGGGGGGACAGATACGCAGTATTTT.

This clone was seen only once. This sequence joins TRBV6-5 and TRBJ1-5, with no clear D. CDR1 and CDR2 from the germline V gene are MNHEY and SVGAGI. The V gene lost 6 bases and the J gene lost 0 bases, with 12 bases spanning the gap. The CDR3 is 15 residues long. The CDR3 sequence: CASSKQGISNQPQHF. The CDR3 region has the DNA TGTGCCAGCAGCAAGCAAGGAATTAGCAATCAGCCCCAGCATTTT.

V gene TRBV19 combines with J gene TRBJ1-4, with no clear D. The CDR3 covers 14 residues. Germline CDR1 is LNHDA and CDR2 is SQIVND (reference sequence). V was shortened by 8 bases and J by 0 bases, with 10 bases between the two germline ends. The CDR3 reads CASQNIATNEKLFF. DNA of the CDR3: TGTGCCAGTCAAAATATTGCAACTAATGAAAAACTGTTTTTT.

Here the CDR3 DNA reads TGCGCCAGCAGTCCGGGCCGCGGGTATGGCTACACCTTC. Amino acid sequence: CASSPGRGYGYTF. The chain carries TRBV10-1 and TRBJ1-2; D unclear. This CDR3 spans 13 amino acids. Trimming took off 5 bases at V and 5 bases at J, with 12 bases between the two ends. The germline CDR1 and CDR2 sequences are WNHNN and SYGVQD (reference sequence).

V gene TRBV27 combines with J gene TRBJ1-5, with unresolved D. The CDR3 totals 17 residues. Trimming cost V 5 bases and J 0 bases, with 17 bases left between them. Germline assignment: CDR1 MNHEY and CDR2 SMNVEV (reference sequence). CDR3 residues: CASSPQGREYSNQPQHF. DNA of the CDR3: TGTGCCAGCAGTCCCCAAGGTCGGGAATATAGCAATCAGCCCCAGCATTTT.

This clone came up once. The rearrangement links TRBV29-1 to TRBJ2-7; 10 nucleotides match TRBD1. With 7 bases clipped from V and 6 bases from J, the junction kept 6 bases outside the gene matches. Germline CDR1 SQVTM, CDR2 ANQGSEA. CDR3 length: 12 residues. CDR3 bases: TGCAGCGCCAGGACAGGGGGGGGCGAGCAGTACTTC. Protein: CSARTGGGEQYF.

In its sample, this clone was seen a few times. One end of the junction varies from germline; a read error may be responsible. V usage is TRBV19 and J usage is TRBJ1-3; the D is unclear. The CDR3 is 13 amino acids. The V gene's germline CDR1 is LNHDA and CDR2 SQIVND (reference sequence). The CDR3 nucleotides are TGCGGAGTAAGGGCGGACTCTGGAAACACCATATATTTT. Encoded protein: CGVRADSGNTIYF. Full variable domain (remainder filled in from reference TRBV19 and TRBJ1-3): DGGITQSPKYLFRKEGQNVTLSCEQNLNHDAMYWYRQDPGQGLRLIYYSQIVNDFQKGDIAEGYSVSREKKESFPLTVTSAQKNPTAFYLCGVRADSGNTIYFGEGSWLTVV.